This T cell receptor (beta chain) was recorded in a study of T cells in localized non-small cell lung cancer. Some clones are missing from TCRdb's copy, which holds only in-frame ones; the method was immunoSEQ multiplex PCR. This sample has just under 2,000 clones, with 25% to 30% found just once. CDR1 is MNHGY and CDR2 is SAAAGT in the germline V gene. Trimming shortened V by 5 bases and J by 0 bases, and 13 bases separated the two germline ends. CDR3 length: 15 amino acids. A few counts support this clone. The sample was normal lung tissue next to the tumor, taken before any cancer treatment. This clonotype was sampled from a female donor aged 60 or older with stage I lung adenocarcinoma. The gene calls are TRBV6-8 and TRBJ1-1, with TRBD1 as a possible D gene (5 bases). The CDR3, as DNA: TGTGCCAGCAGTGAGCCAGGGTATATGAACACTGAAGCTTTCTTT. Its protein product is CASSEPGYMNTEAFF.